Listed below are T cell receptor beta chains from one sample, sequenced in a study of Ad26.COV2.S vaccination and SARS-CoV-2 variants. The repertoire was sequenced with immunoSEQ multiplex PCR; TCRdb's copy has only in-frame clones and lacks some. The table has about 350,000 clones, 88% seen once; the top ten hold 6.4%. Sequencing used peripheral blood, obtained in a trial of Ad26.COV2.S vaccine versus placebo. These receptors all stem from a person aged 18-60 years who received the Ad26.COV2.S COVID-19 vaccine or a placebo. Each CDR3 is given with its conserved first and last residue. The D gene is left open where the match is weak. Clone size appears in some rows only: once, few, many, or a class for an expanded clone.

TRBV11-2,TRBJ2-7,NA,NA,TGTGCCAGCAGCTTCGGATATAGATCCTACGAGCAGTACTTC,CASSFGYRSYEQYF
TRBV7-9,TRBJ2-1,NA,NA,TGTGCCAGCAGCCCTACCGGGACAAGAGAGCAGTTCTTC,CASSPTGTREQFF
TRBV6-1,TRBJ1-5,NA,TRBD1,TGTGCCAGCAGTGATTCCGGGACAGTAAACTATAGCAATCAGCCCCAGCATTTT,CASSDSGTVNYSNQPQHF
TRBV19,TRBJ2-7,NA,TRBD1,TGTGCCAGTACCGCCGGGACAGGGGTATACGAGCAGTACTTC,CASTAGTGVYEQYF
TRBV9,TRBJ1-1,once,NA,TGTGCCAGCAGCGTAGAGAGTAGACACACTGAAGCTTTCTTT,CASSVESRHTEAFF
TRBV7-9,TRBJ2-3,NA,TRBD2,TGTGCCAGCAGGCGAACCGGGACTAGCGGGGGGGAATACACAGATACGCAGTATTTT,CASRRTGTSGGEYTDTQYF
TRBV5-5,TRBJ2-7,NA,TRBD2,TGTGCCAGCAGCCTAACTAGCGAAAGAATCTCCTACGAGCAGTACTTC,CASSLTSERISYEQYF
TRBV10-3,TRBJ2-2,NA,NA,TGTGCCATCGGAGAAAGAGGGGTAACCGGGGAGCTGTTTTTT,CAIGERGVTGELFF
TRBV6-5,TRBJ2-7,few,NA,TGTGCCGGGGGGACGGGCTCCTACGAGCAGTACTTC,CAGGTGSYEQYF
TRBV6-5,TRBJ1-3,NA,NA,TGTGCCAGCAGGCCAGGGACTGGAAACACCATATATTTT,CASRPGTGNTIYF
TRBV7-2,TRBJ1-1,NA,TRBD1,TGTGCCAGCAGCCTAGGGACAGGGAACACTGAAGCTTTCTTT,CASSLGTGNTEAFF
TRBV6-4,TRBJ2-3,NA,NA,TGTGCCAGCAGCGCTTCGGGGGGCACAGATACGCAGTATTTT,CASSASGGTDTQYF
TRBV5-1,TRBJ2-1,NA,NA,TGCGCCAGCAGCCTGAGAGGGCTCTTAGAAGGGGAGCAGTTCTTC,CASSLRGLLEGEQFF
TRBV5-6,TRBJ2-2,NA,TRBD2,TGTGCCAGCAGCTTGGAGCGGGAGACGTTGAACACCGGGGAGCTGTTTTTT,CASSLERETLNTGELFF
TRBV30,TRBJ1-5,NA,NA,TGTGCCTGGAGTGTACGGGGGCGGGACACTCACCTGGGGAGCAATCAGCCCCAGCATTTT,CAWSVRGRDTHLGSNQPQHF
TRBV29-1,TRBJ2-5,once,NA,TGCAGCGTTGTAGGGGAGACCCAGTACTTC,CSVVGETQYF
TRBV30,TRBJ1-1,NA,TRBD1,TGTGCCTGGAGCCTCCACAGGGGGCTTTTTGGAGCTTTCTTT,CAWSLHRGLFGAFF
TRBV19,TRBJ1-1,NA,TRBD1,TGTGCCAGTAGCCCTCAGGGGGGTCGCACTGAAGCTTTCTTT,CASSPQGGRTEAFF
TRBV25-1,TRBJ2-3,NA,TRBD2,TGTGCCAGCAGTTCTTACAGCGGGGGCCCTAGCACAGATACGCAGTATTTT,CASSSYSGGPSTDTQYF
TRBV5-5,TRBJ1-1,NA,NA,TGTGCCAGCAAGGGGTTGGATTCGAACACTGAAGCTTTCTTT,CASKGLDSNTEAFF
TRBV19,TRBJ1-1,NA,NA,TGTGCCAGTAGTATAACCCAGGGTTGGACTGAAGCTTTCTTT,CASSITQGWTEAFF
TRBV5-1,TRBJ1-4,NA,NA,TGCGCCAGCAGCTTGGGGGACGATGAAAAACTGTTTTTT,CASSLGDDEKLFF
TRBV30,TRBJ2-2,NA,NA,TGTGCCTGGAGTGTTGGCCTCGGGGAGCTGTTTTTT,CAWSVGLGELFF
TRBV4-3,TRBJ2-7,NA,TRBD2,TGCGCCAGCAGCCAAGCTAGCGGCTCCTACGAGCAGTACTTC,CASSQASGSYEQYF
TRBV5-1,TRBJ2-7,few,NA,TGCGCCAGCAGCTTGGCCGTGTCCTCCTACGAGCAGTACTTC,CASSLAVSSYEQYF
TRBV5-5,TRBJ2-1,NA,TRBD2,TGTGCCAGCAGCTTACAAGCGGGAGGCTACAATGAGCAGTTCTTC,CASSLQAGGYNEQFF
TRBV7-2,TRBJ2-7,NA,TRBD2,TGTGCCAGCAGCTTCGCTCGGACTAGGTCCTACGAGCAGTACTTC,CASSFARTRSYEQYF
TRBV3-1/TRBV3-2,TRBJ2-1,NA,NA,TGTGCCAGCAGCCCAGGACCGGGTAATGAGCAGTTCTTC,CASSPGPGNEQFF
TRBV5-4,TRBJ1-6,NA,TRBD1,TGTGCCAGCAGCATAGACAGGGAAACAAATAATTCACCCCTCCACTTT,CASSIDRETNNSPLHF
TRBV9,TRBJ1-5,NA,NA,TGTGCCAGCAGCGTCTGGGGCGGCAATCAGCCCCAGCATTTT,CASSVWGGNQPQHF
TRBV5-1,TRBJ1-1,NA,NA,TGCGCCAGCAGCTTGGTGAGTGGGGTTTTGAACACTGAAGCTTTCTTT,CASSLVSGVLNTEAFF
TRBV29-1,TRBJ2-3,NA,NA,TGCAGCGTTGCGGGGAGCACAGATACGCAGTATTTT,CSVAGSTDTQYF
TRBV10-1,TRBJ2-7,NA,NA,TGCGCCAGCAGTGAAGACACTTACGAGCAGTACTTC,CASSEDTYEQYF
TRBV5-6,TRBJ2-7,once,NA,TGTGCCAGCAGCTTGGGACAGATCTACGAGCAGTACTTC,CASSLGQIYEQYF
TRBV7-2,TRBJ1-5,NA,TRBD1,TGTGCCAGCAGCTTTGGACAGGTCAATCAGCCCCAGCATTTT,CASSFGQVNQPQHF
TRBV5-5,TRBJ2-4,once,TRBD1,TGTGCCAGCACCCAAAATACGGGACAGTATTTCACTCAGTACTTC,CASTQNTGQYFTQYF
TRBV6-2/TRBV6-3,TRBJ1-2,NA,NA,TGTGCCAGCAGTTATAAACAGCCCCGAAGGGGCTATGGCTACACCTTC,CASSYKQPRRGYGYTF
TRBV27,TRBJ1-6,NA,NA,TGTGCCAGCAGTACCCAGTTTACACAGGGCCTTTTCTATAATTCACCCCTCCACTTT,CASSTQFTQGLFYNSPLHF
TRBV7-9,TRBJ2-7,NA,NA,TGTGCCAGCAGCTCAGGGTTTGACGAGCAGTACTTC,CASSSGFDEQYF
TRBV28,TRBJ2-7,NA,TRBD1,TGTGCCAGCAGTACCGCCGGCGTCAGGGGGCGCGACGAGCAGTACTTC,CASSTAGVRGRDEQYF
TRBV30,TRBJ1-1,NA,NA,TGTGCCTGGACTCCGCAGGTGGGCACTGAAGCTTTCTTT,CAWTPQVGTEAFF
TRBV5-1,TRBJ2-2,NA,NA,TGCGCCAGCAGCTTCCTAGATACCACCGGGGAGCTGTTTTTT,CASSFLDTTGELFF
TRBV5-1,TRBJ2-3,NA,NA,TGCGCCAGCAGCTTGGATCCTAGCCTTAGAACAGATACGCAGTATTTT,CASSLDPSLRTDTQYF
TRBV4-1,TRBJ2-5,NA,NA,TGCGCCAGCAGCCTGGACAGGGAGGGCAGGGCCCAGTACTTC,CASSLDREGRAQYF
TRBV12-3/TRBV12-4,TRBJ1-2,NA,NA,TGTGCCAGCAGCCCCTGGGGGAACTATGGCTACACCTTC,CASSPWGNYGYTF
TRBV15,TRBJ2-1,NA,NA,TGTGCCACCAGCAGAGTAGGATTGGAGACTCTGGACAATGAGCAGTTCTTC,CATSRVGLETLDNEQFF